Detailed here is one T cell receptor beta chain. Antigen unknown. The record originates from a study of vaccination and CD4 T cells after COVID-19. Study in general: The post-vaccine samples came a median 72 days after dose two (range 14 to 241). Cells received overlapping spike peptides from SARS-CoV-2, HCoV-NL63, HCoV-OC43 and HCoV-229E as stimulation.

An Oncomine TCR Beta short-read assay was used to sequence the DNA from cultured CD4+ T cells. One entry per CDR3 protein results from TCRdb running MiXCR on the PCR reads. The sample has 9,000 to 15,000 distinct CDR3 sequences, around 59% seen once. The V gene lost 2 bases and the J gene lost 2 bases, with 15 bases spanning the gap. The CDR3 spans 15 residues. Germline CDR1 SQVTM, CDR2 ANQGSEA. As for treatment: roughly 10-day PBMC culture with coronavirus spike peptide pools or control peptides (ViraFEST assay). Sequencing input: CD4+ T cells from blood, cultured in vitro. The V call is TRBV29-1, the J call TRBJ2-5; D may be TRBD1 (6 bases). The receptor was derived from a human donor who had recovered from COVID-19. CDR3 in amino acids: CSVEPTQGGQETQYF. CDR3 bases: TGCAGCGTTGAACCAACACAGGGTGGGCAAGAGACCCAGTACTTC.